There are many counts of the clone carrying this T cell receptor (beta chain). Its antigen is currently unknown. From germline, CDR1 is SGHVS and CDR2 FQNEAQ. V was shortened by 7 bases and J by 0 bases, with 13 bases between the two germline ends. The CDR3 runs to 14 residues. The sample comes from a study of T cells in Graves' hyperthyroidism and ophthalmopathy. General study results and limits: Within blood appeared most thyroid clonotypes that had expanded above 0.001.

A patient was excluded if there was uncontrolled infection, other autoimmune disease, pregnancy or lactation. Diagnosis rested on symptoms, serum thyroxine and TRAb, thyroid ultrasound, and orbital computed tomography. RNA transcripts gave rise to amplified TCR beta CDR3 regions. First-round RT-PCR with HTBI primers amplified the TCR CDR3 region. TCRdb re-derived calls from the multiplex PCR reads in MiXCR, one entry per CDR3 protein. The data contain 620,000 or so distinct CDR3 sequences, about 14% of them singletons. The chain joins TRBV7-8 to TRBJ2-7; tentatively, D is TRBD1 (6 bases). The receptor's source is a woman aged 45-65 years with Graves' ophthalmopathy. What was sequenced was blood. The CDR3 region is CASTRTVSSYEQYF. The CDR3 DNA is TGTGCCAGCACCCGGACAGTCAGCTCCTACGAGCAGTACTTC.